The 17 T cell receptor beta chains given below trace back to one sample, sequenced in a study of OX40 agonist ivuxolimab in advanced cancers. Clones were read by immunoSEQ multiplex PCR, and TCRdb kept only the in-frame ones, dropping some. This table has about 120,000 clones, around 91% appearing once. The sample here was CD4+ or CD8+ T cells sorted from blood, taken in a trial of the OX40 agonist ivuxolimab. Receptors originate from an adult with an advanced solid tumor such as melanoma, head and neck, liver or kidney cancer.

The chain is built from TRBV28 and TRBJ1-6, with 10 nucleotides matching TRBD1. CDR1 is MDHEN and CDR2 is SYDVKM in the germline V gene. V was pared by 6 bases and J by 10 bases, with 6 bases of the junction left unmatched. This CDR3 contains 14 residues. The CDR3 spells CASSSRQGASPLHF. As DNA, the CDR3 is TGTGCCAGCAGCTCCCGACAGGGGGCCTCACCCCTCCACTTT.

The chain employs TRBV19 and TRBJ2-6, with 7 bases fitting TRBD1. Germline V gene lookup returns CDR1 LNHDA and CDR2 SQIVND (reference sequence). With 11 bases clipped from V and 3 bases from J, the junction kept 7 bases outside the gene matches. CDR3 length: 14 amino acids. The CDR3, as DNA: TGTGCCTGCTCACAGGGGTATGGGGCCAACGTCCTGACTTTC. Amino acid sequence: CACSQGYGANVLTF.

The chain recombines TRBV28 with TRBJ2-7, with a tentative D call TRBD2 (5 bases). CDR3 length: 13 residues. Germline CDR1 reads MDHEN; CDR2 reads SYDVKM. V was cut by 7 bases and J by 2 bases, with 12 bases left in between. This CDR3 reads CASNRAGTYEQYF. CDR3 nucleotides: TGTGCCAGCAACCGGGCCGGGACCTACGAGCAGTACTTC.

The genes are TRBV28 and TRBJ2-5; 12 bases are a match to TRBD1. The CDR3 consists of 16 residues. Germline CDR1 and CDR2: MDHEN and SYDVKM. Trimming at V came to 6 bases and at J to 4 bases, leaving 9 bases not matched to a gene. CDR3 DNA: TGTGCCAGCAGAAAGACCGGGACAGGGGGCGCAGAGACCCAGTACTTC. Translated: CASRKTGTGGAETQYF.

This clone was counted once. The V call is TRBV4-2, the J call TRBJ2-7; weak D call: TRBD2 (5 bases). This CDR3 region has 15 residues. From germline, CDR1 is LGHNA and CDR2 YNFKEQ. V lost 0 bases and J 2 bases, leaving 11 bases between the germline ends. CDR3 DNA sequence: TGTGCCAGCAGCCAAGATCCCGGACTGGCCTACGAGCAGTACTTC. It translates to CASSQDPGLAYEQYF.

This chain connects TRBV9 to TRBJ1-2; no clear D gene. The germline V and J ends were trimmed by 0 bases and 4 bases, with 4 bases remaining between them. The CDR3 length is 12 residues. Germline CDR1 and CDR2: SGDLS and YYNGEE. CDR3 residues: CASSVETYGYTF. The CDR3 DNA is TGTGCCAGCAGCGTAGAGACCTATGGCTACACCTTC.

The sample holds one count of this clone. The chain carries TRBV6-1 and TRBJ2-3; the match to TRBD2 covers 7 bases. Looked up from germline, CDR1 is MNHNS and CDR2 is SASEGT. The CDR3 totals 15 residues. Losses at the gene ends were 1 base for V and 4 bases for J; bases not matched to a gene: 5. In DNA form, the CDR3 reads TGTGCCAGCAGTGAAGGAGCGGGGAGGGCAGATACGCAGTATTTT. Residues: CASSEGAGRADTQYF.

The chain is built from TRBV5-4 and TRBJ2-7, with a weak D call TRBD1 (6 bases). Germline V gene data show CDR1 as SGHNT and CDR2 as YYREEE (reference sequence). Between the trimmed V and J ends, which lost 0 bases and 4 bases, there was a span of 14 bases. This CDR3 region has 15 residues. The CDR3: CASSLAGTSLYEQYF. Written as DNA, the CDR3 is TGTGCCAGCAGCTTGGCCGGGACAAGCCTTTACGAGCAGTACTTC.

The chain employs TRBV9 and TRBJ2-1, with 8 bases matching TRBD1. V was pared by 4 bases and J by 4 bases, with 10 bases of the junction left unmatched. The CDR3 totals 16 residues. Per the germline V gene, CDR1 is SGDLS and CDR2 is YYNGEE. The CDR3 reads CASSPRQGASYNEQFF. The CDR3 bases are TGTGCCAGCAGCCCAAGGCAGGGGGCGTCTTACAATGAGCAGTTCTTC.

V is TRBV5-1 and J is TRBJ2-1; a weak D match, TRBD2 (6 bases). The germline CDR1 and CDR2 sequences are SGHRS and YFSETQ. Deletions cut 0 bases from V and 3 bases from J, with 13 bases between. There are 16 residues in the CDR3. Here the CDR3 reads CASSLGVDSGYNEQFF. CDR3 DNA sequence: TGCGCCAGCAGCTTGGGGGTCGATAGCGGCTACAATGAGCAGTTCTTC.

This sequence joins TRBV9 and TRBJ2-1; 11 nucleotides agree with TRBD2. V shed 1 base and J 6 bases; nucleotides not matched to a gene: 9. This CDR3 has 17 residues. The V gene's germline CDR1 is SGDLS and CDR2 YYNGEE. CDR3: CASSVMTSGARGNEQFF. CDR3 sequence (DNA): TGTGCCAGCAGCGTAATGACTAGCGGGGCGAGGGGCAATGAGCAGTTCTTC.

V usage is TRBV5-5 and J usage is TRBJ1-5; TRBD1 is a possible D gene (6 bases). V shed 0 bases and J shed 9 bases, with 13 bases lying between them. Looked up from germline, CDR1 is SGHKS and CDR2 is YYEKEE (reference sequence). The CDR3 is made up of 14 amino acids. In DNA form, the CDR3 reads TGTGCCAGCAGCTTGGCAGGGGTTGGGATGCCCCAGCATTTT. Its translation is CASSLAGVGMPQHF. Combining the CDR3 with reference TRBV5-5 and TRBJ1-5 gives the whole variable domain DAGVTQSPTHLIKTRGQQVTLRCSPISGHKSVSWYQQVLGQGPQFIFQYYEKEERGRGNFPDRFSARQFPNYSSELNVNALLLGDSALYLCASSLAGVGMPQHFGDGTRLSIL.

V usage is TRBV7-2 and J usage is TRBJ1-2, with 11 bases that match TRBD1. The germline V gene has CDR1 SGHTA and CDR2 FQGNSA. Losses at the gene ends were 4 bases for V and 9 bases for J; bases not matched to a gene: 7. The CDR3 has 14 residues. CDR3 residues: CASSSPGQGASYTF. DNA of the CDR3: TGTGCCAGCAGCTCCCCTGGACAGGGGGCTAGCTACACCTTC.

In regard to this clone: Germline and junction disagree at one end, which may indicate a read error. The chain combines TRBV7-7 with TRBJ1-3; tentatively, D is TRBD1 (5 bases). The CDR3 consists of 13 residues. The germline gives CDR1 SSHAT, CDR2 FNYEAQ (reference sequence). The CDR3 spells CASSLAGGNTIYF. DNA for the CDR3: TGTGCTAGCAGCTTGGCAGGGGGAAACACCATATATTTT.

The V and J genes are TRBV18 and TRBJ1-4; D remains unclear. This CDR3 comprises 10 residues. The germline V and J ends were trimmed by 6 bases and 8 bases, with 4 bases remaining between them. Germline V gene lookup returns CDR1 KGHSH and CDR2 LQKENI. CDR3 DNA: TGTGCCAGCTCCCGAGAAAAACTGTTTTTT. Its protein is CASSREKLFF.

The chain carries TRBV28 and TRBJ1-2, with D possibly matching TRBD1 (6 bases). Trimming cost V 6 bases and J 4 bases, with 15 bases left between them. CDR1 and CDR2 from the germline V gene are MDHEN and SYDVKM. The CDR3 covers 14 residues. This CDR3 reads CASRAGQRIYGYTF. The CDR3 nucleotides read TGTGCCAGCAGGGCAGGACAGCGGATCTATGGCTACACCTTC.

This chain connects TRBV6-5 to TRBJ2-7; TRBD1 matches 9 bases. Trimming removed 5 bases from V and 3 bases from J; junction bases left unmatched: 8. The CDR3 consists of 15 residues. The germline gives CDR1 MNHEY, CDR2 SVGAGI. As DNA, the CDR3 is TGTGCCAGCAGTCCGGGACAGGGATTCAGCTACGAGCAGTACTTC. Encoded protein: CASSPGQGFSYEQYF.